This TCR beta chain was identified during a study of neurological immune-mediated disorders. Study-level points and caveats: No expanded-clone CDR3 amino acid sequence recurred across subjects, suggesting private TCR-beta repertoires.

5'RACE with 10-nucleotide random UMIs produced the cDNA. From the 5' RACE reads, TCRdb called clonotypes with MiXCR, one entry per CDR3 protein. The sample shows roughly 60,000 distinct CDR3 sequences, 4.5% to 5.5% of them seen only once. At least ten counts were recorded for this clonotype. Its antigen is undetermined. The unsorted libraries originated from 2 million PBMCs that had been stored at -80 C. The CDR3 consists of 18 residues. Germline V gene sequence: CDR1 LNHNV, CDR2 YYDKDF (reference sequence). V lost 2 bases and J lost 5, with 21 bases in between. This TCR was sampled from a woman aged 50 to 60 with multiple sclerosis. The chain is built from TRBV15 and TRBJ2-2; perhaps D is TRBD1 or TRBD2 (5 bases each). The sample was PBMCs. The CDR3 is CATSRPGPIGFFTGELFF. The DNA of the CDR3 is TGTGCCACCAGCAGACCGGGACCCATTGGCTTTTTTACCGGGGAGCTGTTTTTT.